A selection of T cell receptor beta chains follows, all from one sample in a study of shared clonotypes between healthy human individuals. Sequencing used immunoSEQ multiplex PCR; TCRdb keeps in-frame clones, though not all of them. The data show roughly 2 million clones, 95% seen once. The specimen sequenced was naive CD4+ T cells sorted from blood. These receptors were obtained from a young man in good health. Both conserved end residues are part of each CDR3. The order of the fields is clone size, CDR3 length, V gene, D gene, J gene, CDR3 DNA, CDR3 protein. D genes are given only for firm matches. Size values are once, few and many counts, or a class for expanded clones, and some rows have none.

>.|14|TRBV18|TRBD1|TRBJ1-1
TGTGCCAGCTCATCCCAGGGGGCCAACACTGAAGCTTTCTTT
CASSSQGANTEAFF
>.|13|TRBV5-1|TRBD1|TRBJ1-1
TGCGCCAGCAGCGCTACAGGGGACACTGAAGCTTTCTTT
CASSATGDTEAFF
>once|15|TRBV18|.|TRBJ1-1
TGTGCCAGCTCACCAGTTCCCAGCGGGGACACTGAAGCTTTCTTT
CASSPVPSGDTEAFF
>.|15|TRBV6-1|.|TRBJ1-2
TGTGCCAGCAGTGAAATCCCGGGAGATAGCTATGGCTACACCTTC
CASSEIPGDSYGYTF
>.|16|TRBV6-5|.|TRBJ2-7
TGTGCCAGCAGTTACTCAAAGGGCAAACCCGTCTACGAGCAGTACTTC
CASSYSKGKPVYEQYF
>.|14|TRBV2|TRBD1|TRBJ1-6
TGTGCCAGCAGTCCAACAGGGGTTGGCTCACCCCTCCACTTT
CASSPTGVGSPLHF
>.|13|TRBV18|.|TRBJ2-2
TGTGCCAGCTCACCCGACATCACCGGGGAGCTGTTTTTT
CASSPDITGELFF
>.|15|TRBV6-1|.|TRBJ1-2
TGTGCCAGCAGTGAAGGGAGAGGGTTTAACTATGGCTACACCTTC
CASSEGRGFNYGYTF
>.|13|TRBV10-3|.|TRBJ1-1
TGTGCCATCAAGGCAGGGGTGGACACTGAAGCTTTCTTT
CAIKAGVDTEAFF
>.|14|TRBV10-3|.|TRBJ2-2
TGTGCCACAAGGGCAGGGCTGAACACCGGGGAGCTGTTTTTT
CATRAGLNTGELFF
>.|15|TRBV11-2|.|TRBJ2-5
TGTGCCAGCAGCTTAGCCAGGGGGGTCCAAGAGACCCAGTACTTC
CASSLARGVQETQYF
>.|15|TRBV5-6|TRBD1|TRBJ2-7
TGTGCCAGCAGCTTACCCACAGGGGTCGACTACGAGCAGTACTTC
CASSLPTGVDYEQYF
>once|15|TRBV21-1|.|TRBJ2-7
TGTGCCAGCAGCCGCCTTAGCGGGAGGGCCACCGAGCAGTACTTC
CASSRLSGRATEQYF
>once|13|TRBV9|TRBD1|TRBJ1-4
TGTGCCAGCAGCGCGACAGGGAATGAAAAACTGTTTTTT
CASSATGNEKLFF
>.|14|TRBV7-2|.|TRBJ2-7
TGTGCCAGCAGCCCCGGTCGCAAACTCTACGAGCAGTACTTC
CASSPGRKLYEQYF